The text below deals with one TCR beta chain. The study drew participants aged about 18 to 90 years from fewer than 30 US areas. The sample comes from a study of blood T cell repertoires in COVID-19. There are 12 residues in the CDR3. V shed 3 bases and J shed 2 bases, with 8 bases lying between them. CDR1 is DFQATT, CDR2 SNEGSKA, per germline (reference sequence). TCRdb keeps only in-frame clones here, not all; method: immunoSEQ multiplex PCR. The sample has approximately 280,000 clones; around 90% are singletons. This chain connects TRBV20-1 to TRBJ2-7; no definite D call. Material for sequencing was PBMCs or T cells enriched from blood (not recorded which). The TCR was taken from a woman in her thirties or forties who had recovered from COVID-19. CDR3 DNA sequence: TGCAGTGCTAGTGGCGATCCCTACGAGCAGTACTTC. Amino acid sequence: CSASGDPYEQYF.